Listed below are T cell receptor beta chains from one sample, sequenced in a study of graft-versus-host responses after intestinal transplantation. Profiled with immunoSEQ multiplex PCR; TCRdb holds only in-frame clones, not every one. The sample gives approximately 19,000 clones, about two fifths of which show up once; 0.9% is in the top ten. The sample in question was alloreactive CD4+ T cells from a mixed lymphocyte reaction culture, obtained before intestinal transplant. These receptors originate from a human patient who received an intestinal transplant. Each CDR3 is given with its conserved first and last residue. Each record gives: V gene, J gene, clone size, D gene, CDR3 protein, CDR3 DNA. D genes are given only for firm matches. Clone size is shown for a subset of rows, as once, few, many or a class of expanded clone.

TRBV10-1	TRBJ1-5	few	.	CASSATAQPQHF	TGCGCCAGCAGCGCTACAGCGCAGCCCCAGCATTTT
TRBV6-5	TRBJ1-3	.	.	CASSLTGNTIYF	TGTGCCAGCAGTTTAACTGGAAACACCATATATTTT
TRBV10-3	TRBJ2-7	.	.	CAISGQEGVSWNEQYF	TGTGCCATCAGTGGGCAGGAGGGGGTAAGTTGGAACGAGCAGTACTTC
TRBV2	TRBJ2-7	few	.	CASSRAATYEQYF	TGTGCCAGCAGTAGGGCGGCTACCTACGAGCAGTACTTC
TRBV11-3	TRBJ2-3	.	TRBD2	CASSLTGRGGTQYF	TGTGCCAGCAGCTTAACGGGACGGGGGGGTACGCAGTATTTT
TRBV5-1	TRBJ2-3	few	.	CASSLEPSTDTQYF	TGCGCCAGCAGCTTGGAACCTAGCACAGATACGCAGTATTTT
TRBV5-1	TRBJ1-1	.	.	CASSFLPAFRDIYTEAFF	TGCGCCAGCAGTTTCCTGCCGGCATTCAGGGATATCTACACTGAAGCTTTCTTT
TRBV6-8	TRBJ1-1	.	.	CASSPRHLLNTEAFF	TGTGCCAGCAGTCCCCGACACTTATTGAACACTGAAGCTTTCTTT
TRBV7-3	TRBJ2-5	.	.	CASSKGGGEVTQYF	TGTGCCAGCAGCAAAGGGGGCGGGGAAGTGACCCAGTACTTC
TRBV11-3	TRBJ1-6	few	TRBD1	CASSLMGQTGNSPLHF	TGTGCCAGCAGCTTAATGGGACAGACAGGGAATTCACCCCTCCACTTT
TRBV11-2	TRBJ2-2	few	.	CASNLGAGELFF	TGTGCCAGCAACTTAGGGGCCGGGGAGCTGTTTTTT
TRBV21-1	TRBJ2-7	.	.	CASSSPGPILPYEQYF	TGTGCCAGCAGCTCCCCCGGGCCCATCCTTCCCTACGAGCAGTACTTC
TRBV21-1	TRBJ2-7	.	.	CASSKGRQYF	TGTGCCAGCAGCAAAGGGAGGCAGTACTTC
TRBV9	TRBJ2-2	few	TRBD2	CASSVMGLAGLTGELFF	TGTGCCAGCAGCGTCATGGGACTAGCGGGACTCACCGGGGAGCTGTTTTTT
TRBV10-2	TRBJ2-7	.	.	CASSQDSLRNYEQYF	TGCGCCAGCAGCCAGGACAGCTTGAGGAACTACGAGCAGTACTTC
TRBV9	TRBJ1-5	.	.	CASSVEPGRNQPQHF	TGTGCCAGCAGCGTAGAGCCAGGGCGCAATCAGCCCCAGCATTTT
TRBV7-9	TRBJ1-5	.	.	CASSLNSNQPQHF	TGTGCCAGCAGCTTAAATAGCAATCAGCCCCAGCATTTT
TRBV18	TRBJ1-3	.	TRBD1	CASSSGQNGNTIYF	TGTGCCAGCTCATCGGGACAGAATGGAAACACCATATATTTT
TRBV6-9	TRBJ1-2	.	.	CASSYDRAYGYTF	TGTGCCAGCAGTTACGACAGAGCCTATGGCTACACCTTC
TRBV19	TRBJ1-2	.	TRBD1	CASSIDVWTGSYGYTF	TGTGCCAGTAGTATTGACGTTTGGACAGGCAGCTATGGCTACACCTTC
TRBV29-1	TRBJ2-3	few	TRBD2	CSARLTSGGTYSTDTQYF	TGCAGCGCCCGGTTGACTAGCGGGGGGACTTATAGCACAGATACGCAGTATTTT
TRBV2	TRBJ1-4	.	.	CASSGQPPGLINEKLFF	TGTGCCAGCAGTGGACAACCCCCGGGACTCATTAATGAAAAACTGTTTTTT
TRBV11-2	TRBJ1-6	.	.	CASSFRQAGRYNSPLHF	TGTGCCAGCAGCTTTAGGCAGGCGGGTCGATATAATTCACCCCTCCACTTT
TRBV7-2	TRBJ2-1	.	TRBD1	CASSLVSTGAYYNEQFF	TGTGCCAGCAGCTTAGTTTCCACAGGGGCCTACTACAATGAGCAGTTCTTC
TRBV6-1	TRBJ1-2	medium-sized	.	CASNSLGADYGYTF	TGTGCCAGCAATTCTCTGGGGGCGGACTATGGCTACACCTTC
TRBV5-1	TRBJ2-7	few	.	CASSWGGASYEQYF	TGCGCCAGCAGCTGGGGGGGGGCCAGCTACGAGCAGTACTTC
TRBV28	TRBJ1-6	.	.	CATVWALSSPLHF	TGTGCTACGGTTTGGGCTTTGAGTTCACCCCTCCACTTT
TRBV5-1	TRBJ1-4	few	.	CASSLDRASEKLFF	TGCGCCAGCAGCTTGGACAGGGCATCTGAAAAACTGTTTTTT
TRBV7-9	TRBJ1-5	.	TRBD1	CASSPQGARGQPQHF	TGTGCCAGCAGCCCGCAGGGGGCGCGGGGTCAGCCCCAGCATTTT
TRBV5-4	TRBJ2-1	few	TRBD2	CASSFKSSGVSSYNEQFF	TGTGCCAGCAGCTTTAAGAGTAGCGGGGTTAGCTCCTACAATGAGCAGTTCTTC
TRBV19	TRBJ2-3	.	TRBD1	CASSSRTGRTDTQYF	TGTGCCAGTAGTTCCCGGACAGGGCGCACAGATACGCAGTATTTT
TRBV5-1	TRBJ2-3	.	TRBD2	CASTKPTSGSDTQYF	TGCGCCAGCACCAAACCGACTAGCGGGTCAGATACGCAGTATTTT
TRBV19	TRBJ1-5	.	.	CASSIAAGQPQHF	TGTGCCAGTAGTATAGCGGCCGGGCAGCCCCAGCATTTT
TRBV28	TRBJ1-2	.	.	CASSLAQGSIYTF	TGTGCCAGCAGTTTGGCTCAGGGTAGTATCTACACCTTC
TRBV29-1	TRBJ1-2	.	TRBD1	CSDDRGGYTF	TGCAGCGATGACAGGGGCGGCTACACCTTC
TRBV6-1	TRBJ2-3	few	.	CASSGDLPPDTQYF	TGTGCCAGCAGTGGTGATCTGCCCCCGGATACGCAGTATTTT
TRBV21-1	TRBJ1-1	few	.	CASRKTGRNTEAFF	TGTGCCAGCAGGAAGACAGGGAGGAACACTGAAGCTTTCTTT
TRBV18	TRBJ1-2	.	TRBD1	CASSSTGQKIGYTF	TGTGCCAGCTCATCGACGGGACAGAAGATTGGCTACACCTTC
TRBV11-3	TRBJ1-1	medium-sized	.	CASSWGRNTEAFF	TGTGCCAGCAGCTGGGGACGGAACACTGAAGCTTTCTTT
TRBV11-3	TRBJ2-2	few	.	CASSLVSGARTGELFF	TGTGCCAGCAGCTTAGTATCGGGGGCTAGGACCGGGGAGCTGTTTTTT
TRBV5-1	TRBJ2-5	few	.	CASSLGGTVKQETQYF	TGCGCCAGCAGCTTGGGGGGGACGGTGAAACAAGAGACCCAGTACTTC
TRBV18	TRBJ2-2	.	TRBD2	CASSQAGSNTGELFF	TGTGCCAGCTCTCAAGCGGGGTCGAACACCGGGGAGCTGTTTTTT
TRBV4-1	TRBJ2-7	.	.	CASSRGQRQPGEQYF	TGCGCCAGCAGCCGGGGCCAGCGCCAGCCTGGCGAGCAGTACTTC
TRBV7-9	TRBJ2-1	.	TRBD1	CASSSLTGVTYNEQFF	TGTGCCAGCAGCTCTTTAACAGGGGTTACGTACAATGAGCAGTTCTTC
TRBV15	TRBJ2-7	.	TRBD1	CATSRDPGQSYEQYF	TGTGCCACCAGCAGAGATCCGGGACAGTCCTACGAGCAGTACTTC
TRBV27	TRBJ2-7	.	TRBD1	CASRLTGERSYEQYF	TGTGCCAGCAGGTTGACAGGGGAAAGATCCTACGAGCAGTACTTC
TRBV19	TRBJ1-2	.	.	CASTAARIGYGYTF	TGTGCCAGTACCGCCGCCCGGATCGGCTATGGCTACACCTTC
TRBV11-3	TRBJ2-5	few	TRBD2	CASRRGVKETQYF	TGTGCCAGCAGACGGGGGGTTAAAGAGACCCAGTACTTC
TRBV7-2	TRBJ2-3	.	.	CASSLAGTLITDTQYF	TGTGCCAGCAGCTTAGCCGGGACTCTTATCACAGATACGCAGTATTTT
TRBV19	TRBJ1-2	few	.	CASSFVREGRGYGYTF	TGTGCCAGTAGCTTCGTCAGGGAAGGGAGAGGGTATGGCTACACCTTC
TRBV6-6	TRBJ1-1	few	TRBD1	CASRRSGTGVAFF	TGTGCCAGCAGAAGATCCGGGACAGGAGTGGCTTTCTTT
TRBV6-6	TRBJ2-2	few	TRBD2	CASSVAGGPTGELFF	TGTGCCAGCAGCGTAGCGGGGGGGCCCACCGGGGAGCTGTTTTTT
TRBV10-1	TRBJ2-5	.	TRBD2	CASSGGTYQETQYF	TGCGCCAGCTCGGGGGGGACTTACCAAGAGACCCAGTACTTC
TRBV6-1	TRBJ1-2	few	TRBD1	CASSLGTGATYGYTF	TGTGCCAGCAGTCTCGGGACAGGGGCCACCTATGGCTACACCTTC